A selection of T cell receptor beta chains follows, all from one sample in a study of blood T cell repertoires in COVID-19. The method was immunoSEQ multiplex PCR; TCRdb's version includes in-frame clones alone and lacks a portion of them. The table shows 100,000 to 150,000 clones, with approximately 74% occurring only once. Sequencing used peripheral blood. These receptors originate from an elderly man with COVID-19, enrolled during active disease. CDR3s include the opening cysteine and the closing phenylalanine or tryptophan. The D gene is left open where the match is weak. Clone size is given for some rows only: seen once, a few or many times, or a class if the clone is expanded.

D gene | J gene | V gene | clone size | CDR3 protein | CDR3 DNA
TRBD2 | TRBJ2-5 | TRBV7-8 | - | CASSLEIAGGLVEETQYF | TGTGCCAGCAGCTTAGAGATAGCGGGAGGGCTTGTAGAGGAGACCCAGTACTTC
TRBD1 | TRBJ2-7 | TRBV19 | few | CASSKGQGGSYEQYF | TGTGCCAGTAGTAAGGGACAGGGAGGTTCCTACGAGCAGTACTTC
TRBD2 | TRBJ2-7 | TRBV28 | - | CASSTHSAGPSYEQYF | TGTGCCAGCAGCACCCACTCAGCGGGACCCTCCTACGAGCAGTACTTC
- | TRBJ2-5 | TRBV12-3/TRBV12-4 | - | CASSRVREETQYF | TGTGCCAGCAGCCGTGTCAGGGAAGAGACCCAGTACTTC
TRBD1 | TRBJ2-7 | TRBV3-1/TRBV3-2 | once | CASSPYTGGYEQYF | TGTGCCAGCAGCCCCTACACAGGGGGCTACGAGCAGTACTTC
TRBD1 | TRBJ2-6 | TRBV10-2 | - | CASREDPGQGKVGANVLTF | TGCGCCAGCAGGGAAGATCCGGGACAGGGAAAGGTTGGGGCCAACGTCCTGACTTTC
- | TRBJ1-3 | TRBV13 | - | CASSLGPSSGNTIYF | TGTGCCAGCAGCTTAGGGCCGAGCTCTGGAAACACCATATATTTT
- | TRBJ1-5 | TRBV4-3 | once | CASSQQIGDWEPQHF | TGCGCCAGCAGCCAACAAATAGGGGATTGGGAGCCCCAGCATTTT
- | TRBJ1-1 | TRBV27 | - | CASREAGGEAFF | TGTGCCAGCAGGGAGGCGGGAGGTGAAGCTTTCTTT
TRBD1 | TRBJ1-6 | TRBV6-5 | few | CASKVTGGLSPLHF | TGTGCCAGCAAGGTGACAGGGGGATTGTCACCCCTCCACTTT
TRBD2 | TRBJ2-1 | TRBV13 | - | CASSLGGLAGDNEQFF | TGTGCCAGCAGCCTAGGGGGACTAGCGGGAGACAATGAGCAGTTCTTC
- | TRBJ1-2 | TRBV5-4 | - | CASSRRDTGGYGYTF | TGTGCCAGCAGCCGACGGGACACAGGCGGGTATGGCTACACCTTC
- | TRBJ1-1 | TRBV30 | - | CAWSVGGETEAFF | TGTGCCTGGAGTGTAGGGGGGGAGACTGAAGCTTTCTTT
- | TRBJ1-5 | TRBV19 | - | CASVAEPGNQPQHF | TGTGCCAGCGTCGCGGAGCCGGGCAATCAGCCCCAGCATTTT
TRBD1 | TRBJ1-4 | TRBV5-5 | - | CASSLPPGQGVKLFF | TGTGCCAGCAGCTTGCCTCCGGGACAGGGTGTAAAACTGTTTTTT
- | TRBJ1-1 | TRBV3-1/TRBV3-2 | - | CASSQGRESRAFF | TGTGCCAGCAGCCAAGGGAGGGAAAGCAGAGCTTTCTTT
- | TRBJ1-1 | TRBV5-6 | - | CASSLSSWGGAFF | TGTGCCAGCAGCTTGAGCTCTTGGGGCGGAGCTTTCTTT
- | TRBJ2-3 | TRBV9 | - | CASSVGGGAEALTDTQYF | TGTGCCAGCAGCGTAGGAGGGGGGGCGGAGGCCCTCACAGATACGCAGTATTTT
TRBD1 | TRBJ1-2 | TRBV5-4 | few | CASGISGTAYGYTF | TGTGCCAGCGGCATTTCCGGGACAGCCTATGGCTACACCTTC
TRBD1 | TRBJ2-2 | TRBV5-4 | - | CASSQTGGGPTGELFF | TGTGCCAGCAGCCAGACAGGGGGCGGGCCCACCGGGGAGCTGTTTTTT
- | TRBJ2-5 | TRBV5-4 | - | CASSLPNQETQYF | TGTGCCAGCAGCTTGCCAAACCAAGAGACCCAGTACTTC
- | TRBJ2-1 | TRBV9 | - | CASSVRTIPYNEQFF | TGTGCCAGCAGCGTCAGGACAATCCCCTACAATGAGCAGTTCTTC
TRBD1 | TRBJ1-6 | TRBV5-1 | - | CASSFTTGTGSPLHF | TGCGCCAGCAGCTTCACAACCGGGACAGGGTCACCCCTCCACTTT
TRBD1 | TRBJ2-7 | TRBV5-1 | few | CASSVRDSYEQYF | TGCGCCAGCAGCGTCCGGGACAGCTACGAGCAGTACTTC
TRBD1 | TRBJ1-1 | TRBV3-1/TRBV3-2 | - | CASIAQGVSEAFF | TGTGCCAGCATAGCTCAGGGGGTTTCTGAAGCTTTCTTT
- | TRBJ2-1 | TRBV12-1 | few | CASSFVSGYNEQFF | TGTGCCAGCAGCTTTGTTAGCGGATACAATGAGCAGTTCTTC
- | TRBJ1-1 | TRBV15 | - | CATSRDQGTATKAFF | TGTGCCACCAGCAGAGATCAAGGGACTGCCACCAAAGCTTTCTTT
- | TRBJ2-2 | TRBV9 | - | CASSARADGEAHTGELFF | TGTGCCAGCAGCGCCCGAGCGGATGGAGAAGCCCACACCGGGGAGCTGTTTTTT
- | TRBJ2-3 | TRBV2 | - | CASTRGDTQYF | TGTGCCAGCACCCGGGGGGATACGCAGTATTTT
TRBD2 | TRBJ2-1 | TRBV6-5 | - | CASSWTSGRSAEQFF | TGTGCCAGCAGTTGGACTAGCGGGAGGTCTGCTGAGCAGTTCTTC
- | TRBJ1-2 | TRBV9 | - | CASSGGLGASYGYTF | TGTGCCAGCAGCGGGGGGCTGGGGGCGAGCTATGGCTACACCTTC
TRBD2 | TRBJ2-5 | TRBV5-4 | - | CASSLGLGVAGVYQETQYF | TGTGCCAGCAGCTTGGGGCTGGGCGTAGCGGGAGTGTACCAAGAGACCCAGTACTTC
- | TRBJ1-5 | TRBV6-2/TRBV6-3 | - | CASSTYRADQPQHF | TGTGCCAGCAGTACTTACAGGGCCGATCAGCCCCAGCATTTT
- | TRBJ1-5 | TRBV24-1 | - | CATSDSRGADQPQHF | TGTGCCACCAGTGATAGTCGGGGGGCGGATCAGCCCCAGCATTTT
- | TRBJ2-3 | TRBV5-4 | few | CASSLGTDWDTQYF | TGTGCCAGCAGCTTGGGAACGGACTGGGATACGCAGTATTTT
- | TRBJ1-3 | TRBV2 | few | CAVTGYSSGNTIYF | TGTGCCGTCACAGGGTATAGCTCTGGAAACACCATATATTTT
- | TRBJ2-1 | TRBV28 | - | CASSLRWGRGSEQFF | TGTGCCAGCAGTTTAAGGTGGGGCAGGGGATCTGAGCAGTTCTTC
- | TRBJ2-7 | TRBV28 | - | CASTVFGSGHMDYEQYF | TGTGCCAGCACCGTTTTCGGTTCAGGGCATATGGACTACGAGCAGTACTTC
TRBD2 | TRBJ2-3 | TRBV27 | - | CASSSGLAGADTQYF | TGTGCCAGCAGTTCGGGACTAGCGGGAGCAGATACGCAGTATTTT
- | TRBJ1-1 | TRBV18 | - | CASSPGGHTEAFF | TGTGCCAGCTCACCAGGGGGCCACACTGAAGCTTTCTTT
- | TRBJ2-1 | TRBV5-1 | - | CASSFRQGGDEQFF | TGCGCCAGCAGCTTCCGACAGGGAGGCGATGAGCAGTTCTTC